A selection of T cell receptor beta chains follows, all from one sample in a study of T cell changes during pregnancy in multiple sclerosis. The repertoire was sequenced with immunoSEQ multiplex PCR; TCRdb's copy has only in-frame clones and lacks some. The sample has over 35,000 clones, roughly nine tenths seen once. This specimen was peripheral blood, taken before pregnancy. The receptors derive from a female donor with multiple sclerosis, enrolled in a pregnancy study. CDR3s include the opening cysteine and the closing phenylalanine or tryptophan. Fields, in order: V gene, clone size, J gene, D gene, CDR3 protein, CDR3 DNA. D genes are given only for firm matches. Size tells how often a clone was seen (once, few, many) or the class of an expanded clone, and some rows leave it out.

>TRBV11-3|.|TRBJ2-1|TRBD2
CASIGREGRGLNEQFF
TGTGCCAGCATAGGGCGGGAGGGCCGGGGCTTGAATGAGCAGTTCTTC
>TRBV4-1|.|TRBJ2-6|.
CASSPTPGLPSMGANVLTF
TGCGCCAGCAGCCCGACGCCGGGACTTCCATCTATGGGGGCCAACGTCCTGACTTTC
>TRBV12-5|few|TRBJ2-6|.
CASGPARQAGVSGANVLTF
TGTGCTAGTGGCCCTGCTAGACAGGCGGGAGTAAGCGGGGCCAACGTCCTGACTTTC
>TRBV4-1|.|TRBJ2-7|.
CASSQGFSYEQYF
TGCGCCAGCAGCCAAGGTTTCAGCTACGAGCAGTACTTC
>TRBV10-1|.|TRBJ2-2|TRBD1
CASSEGTGSGELFF
TGCGCCAGCAGTGAGGGGACAGGGAGCGGGGAGCTGTTTTTT
>TRBV7-9|.|TRBJ2-3|TRBD1
CASWTRDRTTDTQYF
TGTGCCAGCTGGACCCGGGACAGGACCACAGATACGCAGTATTTT
>TRBV7-2|.|TRBJ2-2|TRBD2
CASLRSREKAGELFF
TGTGCCAGTCTTCGGTCGCGGGAGAAGGCCGGGGAGCTGTTTTTT
>TRBV29-1|.|TRBJ2-5|TRBD1
CSVEQWQGTGQETQYF
TGCAGCGTTGAACAATGGCAGGGGACAGGCCAAGAGACCCAGTACTTC
>TRBV30|.|TRBJ1-4|TRBD1
CAWSLEGQYNEKLFF
TGTGCCTGGAGTCTTGAGGGACAGTATAATGAAAAACTGTTTTTT
>TRBV11-3|once|TRBJ1-5|.
CASSLAGCNQPQHF
TGTGCCAGCAGCTTAGCAGGGTGCAATCAGCCCCAGCATTTT
>TRBV10-2|.|TRBJ2-3|.
CASSERGSTDTQYF
TGCGCCAGCAGTGAACGAGGGAGCACAGATACGCAGTATTTT
>TRBV5-1|.|TRBJ2-5|TRBD2
CASSSGTRGETQYF
TGCGCCAGCAGCTCGGGGACTAGGGGGGAGACCCAGTACTTC
>TRBV19|.|TRBJ2-7|.
CASSNLESYERYF
TGTGCCTCCAGTAATCTCGAGTCCTACGAGCGGTACTTC
>TRBV11-3|.|TRBJ2-3|.
CASSGTSTDTQYF
TGTGCCAGCAGCGGGACTAGCACAGATACGCAGTATTTT
>TRBV19|.|TRBJ2-1|TRBD2
CASSPRLAGGIGTYNEQFF
TGTGCCAGTAGCCCGAGACTAGCGGGAGGTATTGGGACCTACAATGAGCAGTTCTTC
>TRBV27|.|TRBJ2-1|TRBD2
CASSLLGEGFNEQFF
TGTGCCAGCAGTTTACTGGGGGAGGGCTTCAATGAGCAGTTCTTC
>TRBV2|.|TRBJ1-5|.
CASREGLSQPQHF
TGTGCCAGCAGGGAGGGGCTGAGTCAGCCCCAGCATTTT
>TRBV10-3|.|TRBJ2-1|TRBD2
CAISGLAGGGSYNEQFF
TGTGCCATCAGTGGGCTAGCGGGAGGTGGGTCCTACAATGAGCAGTTCTTC
>TRBV6-6|.|TRBJ2-3|.
CASSYSQGKDTQYF
TGTGCCAGCAGTTACTCTCAGGGTAAAGATACGCAGTATTTT
>TRBV11-1|once|TRBJ2-7|TRBD2
CASSPGTSGSYEQYF
TGTGCCAGCAGTCCAGGGACTAGCGGGAGCTACGAGCAGTACTTC